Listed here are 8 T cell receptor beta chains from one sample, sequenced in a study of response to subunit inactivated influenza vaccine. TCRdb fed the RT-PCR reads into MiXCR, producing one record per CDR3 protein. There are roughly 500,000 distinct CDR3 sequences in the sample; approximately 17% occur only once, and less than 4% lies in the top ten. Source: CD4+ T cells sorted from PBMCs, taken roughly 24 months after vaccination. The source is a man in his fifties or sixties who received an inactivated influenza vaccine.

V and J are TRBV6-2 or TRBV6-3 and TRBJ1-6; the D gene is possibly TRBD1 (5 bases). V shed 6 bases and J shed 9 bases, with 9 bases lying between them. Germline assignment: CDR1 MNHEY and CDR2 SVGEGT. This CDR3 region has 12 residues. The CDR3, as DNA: TGTGCCAGCAGCGTCAGGGTTTCACCCCTCCACTTT. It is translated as CASSVRVSPLHF.

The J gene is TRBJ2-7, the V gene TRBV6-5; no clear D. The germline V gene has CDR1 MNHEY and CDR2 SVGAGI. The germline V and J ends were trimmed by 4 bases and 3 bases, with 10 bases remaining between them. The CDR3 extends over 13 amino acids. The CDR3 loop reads CASSSPGNYEQYF. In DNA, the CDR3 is TGTGCCAGCAGTTCCCCCGGAAACTACGAGCAGTACTTC.

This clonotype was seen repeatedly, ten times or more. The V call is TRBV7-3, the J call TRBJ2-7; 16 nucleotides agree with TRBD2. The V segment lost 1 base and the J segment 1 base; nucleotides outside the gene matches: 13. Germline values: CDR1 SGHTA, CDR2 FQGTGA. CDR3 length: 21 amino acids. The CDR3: CASSLRGVGTSGRASSYEQYF. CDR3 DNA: TGTGCCAGCAGCTTAAGAGGAGTGGGGACTAGCGGGAGGGCAAGTTCCTACGAGCAGTACTTC.

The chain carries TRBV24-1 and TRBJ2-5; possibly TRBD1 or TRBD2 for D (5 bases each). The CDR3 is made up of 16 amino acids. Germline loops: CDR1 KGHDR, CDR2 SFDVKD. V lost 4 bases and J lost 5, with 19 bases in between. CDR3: CATSDRSLGGVETQYF. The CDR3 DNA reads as TGTGCCACCAGTGACCGGAGCCTTGGGGGAGTGGAGACCCAGTACTTC.

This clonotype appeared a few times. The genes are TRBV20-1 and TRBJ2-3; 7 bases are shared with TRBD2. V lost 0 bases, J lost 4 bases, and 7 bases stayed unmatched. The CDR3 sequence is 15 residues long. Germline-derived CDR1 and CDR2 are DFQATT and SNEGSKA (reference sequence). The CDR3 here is CSARDPRTSADTQYF. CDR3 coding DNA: TGCAGTGCTAGAGATCCTCGCACTAGCGCAGATACGCAGTATTTT.

CDR3 coding DNA: TGTGCCAGCAGTCGACAGGGTTTCGAGACCCAGTACTTC. Translated: CASSRQGFETQYF. V usage is TRBV6-1 and J usage is TRBJ2-5; 7 bases are shared with TRBD1. Germline V lookup: CDR1 MNHNS, CDR2 SASEGT. CDR3 size: 13 residues. Trimming removed 5 bases from V and 5 bases from J; junction bases left unmatched: 5.

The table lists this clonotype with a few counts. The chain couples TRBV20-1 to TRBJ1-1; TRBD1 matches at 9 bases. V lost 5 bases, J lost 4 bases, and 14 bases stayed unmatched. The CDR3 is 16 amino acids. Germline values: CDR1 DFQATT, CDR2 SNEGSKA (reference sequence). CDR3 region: CSAGAEPGTGSTEAFF. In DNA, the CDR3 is TGCAGTGCTGGGGCGGAACCAGGGACAGGGAGCACTGAAGCTTTCTTT.

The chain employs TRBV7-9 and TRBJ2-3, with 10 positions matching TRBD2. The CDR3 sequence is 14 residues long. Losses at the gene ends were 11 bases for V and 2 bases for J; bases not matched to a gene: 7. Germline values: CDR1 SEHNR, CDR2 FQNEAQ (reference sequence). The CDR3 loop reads CAGTLAGFTDTQYF. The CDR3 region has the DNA TGTGCCGGGACACTAGCGGGGTTCACAGATACGCAGTATTTT.